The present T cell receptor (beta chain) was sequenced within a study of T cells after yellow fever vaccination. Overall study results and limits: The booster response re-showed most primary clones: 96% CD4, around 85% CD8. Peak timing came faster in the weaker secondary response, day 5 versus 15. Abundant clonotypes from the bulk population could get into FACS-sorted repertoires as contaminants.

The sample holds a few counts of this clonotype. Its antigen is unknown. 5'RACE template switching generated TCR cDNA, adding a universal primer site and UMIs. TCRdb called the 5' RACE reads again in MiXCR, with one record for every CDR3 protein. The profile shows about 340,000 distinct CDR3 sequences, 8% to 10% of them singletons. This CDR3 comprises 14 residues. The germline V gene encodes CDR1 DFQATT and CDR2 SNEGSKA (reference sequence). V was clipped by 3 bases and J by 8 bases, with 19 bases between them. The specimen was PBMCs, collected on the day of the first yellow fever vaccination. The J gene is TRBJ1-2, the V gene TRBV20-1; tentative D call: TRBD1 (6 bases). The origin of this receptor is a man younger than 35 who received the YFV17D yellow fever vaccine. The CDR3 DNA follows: TGCAGTGCTAGGACGAACGGGGGCGCGGAGGGCTACACCTTC. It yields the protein CSARTNGGAEGYTF.